This entry lists 32 T cell receptor beta chains sequenced from one sample in a study of blood T cell repertoires in COVID-19 (dated by TCRdb to about 2020). The method was the immunoSEQ multiplex PCR assay. What TCRdb holds here is the immuneACCESS table cut down to in-frame rearrangements. Part of the clones is not present; checked against another copy, under half of the missing clones reflect an unresolved V gene, and the others are unexplained. A total of about 420,000 clones appear in this sample, around nine tenths of them only once. Together, the top ten hold 0.7% to 0.85% of the sample. Material for sequencing was peripheral blood. These TCRs come from a man aged 18 to 29 with COVID-19, enrolled during active disease.

V is TRBV18 and J is TRBJ1-4, with D maybe TRBD1 (5 bases). This CDR3 is 13 amino acids long. The V end lost 4 bases, the J end lost 8 bases, and 11 bases lay between the germline ends. Germline V gives CDR1 KGHSH, CDR2 LQKENI. CDR3 in amino acids: CASSHQGEEKLFF. The CDR3 nucleotides read TGTGCCAGCTCACATCAGGGCGAGGAAAAACTGTTTTTT.

J is TRBJ2-5 and V is TRBV3-1 (or the pseudogene TRBV3-2), with 9 bases fitting TRBD1. The CDR3 runs 15 residues. Germline CDR1 and CDR2: LGHDT and YNNKEL (reference sequence). J lost 3 bases, V lost 4 bases, and 6 bases had no gene match. This CDR3 is CASSLHRDREETQYF. Here the CDR3 DNA reads TGTGCCAGCAGCCTACACCGGGACAGGGAAGAGACCCAGTACTTC.

CDR3 amino acids: CSTPRQAEAFF. CDR3 in DNA: TGCAGTACACCGAGACAGGCTGAAGCTTTCTTT. V is TRBV20-1 and J is TRBJ1-1; a possible D gene is TRBD1 (6 bases). The ends were cut back, 8 bases at V and 6 bases at J, with 13 bases in the middle. This CDR3 region has 11 residues. From germline, CDR1 is DFQATT and CDR2 SNEGSKA (reference sequence).

The V gene is TRBV11-3, the J gene TRBJ2-1, with D possibly TRBD2 on 6 matching bases. V was clipped by 6 bases and J by 7 bases, with 10 bases between them. Looked up from germline, CDR1 is SGHNT and CDR2 is YENEEA. The CDR3 contains 12 residues. The CDR3 sequence is CASRYGTNEQFF. The DNA for the CDR3 is TGTGCCAGCAGATACGGGACTAATGAGCAGTTCTTC.

The count of this clone is one. The V call is TRBV7-9, the J call TRBJ2-2; no clear D gene. The CDR3 sequence is 14 residues long. The germline V gene has CDR1 SEHNR and CDR2 FQNEAQ (reference sequence). V lost 1 base, J lost 5 bases, and 8 bases lay in between. The CDR3 loop is CASSLGAFTGELFF. The CDR3 coding sequence is TGTGCCAGCAGCTTAGGAGCCTTTACCGGGGAGCTGTTTTTT.

The chain uses TRBV16 and TRBJ2-7; 11 nucleotides agree with TRBD1. Germline V gene sequence: CDR1 KGHSY, CDR2 FQNENV. V gave up 2 bases and J gave up 3 bases; unmatched junction bases: 6. The CDR3 has 16 amino acids. CDR3 region: CASSQPDRGRGYEQYF. In DNA, the CDR3 is TGTGCCAGCAGCCAACCGGACAGGGGGCGAGGCTACGAGCAGTACTTC. Together with reference TRBV16 and TRBJ2-7, the CDR3 gives the full variable domain: GEEVAQTPKHLVRGEGQKAKLYCAPIKGHSYVFWYQQVLKNEFKFLISFQNENVFDETGMPKERFSAKCLPNSPCSLEIQATKLEDSAVYFCASSQPDRGRGYEQYFGPGTRLTVT.

The rearrangement links TRBV19 to TRBJ1-5; D unresolved. Trimming pared 3 bases from V and 6 bases from J, leaving 12 bases between. The germline CDR1 and CDR2 sequences are LNHDA and SQIVND (reference sequence). The CDR3 has 14 amino acids. The CDR3 nucleotides are TGTGCCAGTAGTATCGTTGGGCAAGGTCAGCCCCAGCATTTT. Translation gives CASSIVGQGQPQHF.

The rearrangement links TRBV19 to TRBJ2-2; 8 bases map to TRBD2. The CDR3 extends over 15 amino acids. From germline, CDR1 is LNHDA and CDR2 SQIVND (reference sequence). The trim removed 8 bases at V and 4 bases at J, leaving 9 bases unmatched. CDR3 in amino acids: CASHNGGAGTGELFF. The CDR3 region has the DNA TGTGCCAGTCACAACGGGGGGGCGGGCACCGGGGAGCTGTTTTTT.

V and J are TRBV7-6 and TRBJ2-5, with D hard to call. This CDR3 has 13 residues. The germline V and J ends were trimmed by 3 bases and 0 bases, with 5 bases remaining between them. CDR1 and CDR2 from the germline V gene are SGHVS and FNYEAQ. CDR3 DNA: TGTGCCAGCAGCTTGGCCTACCAAGAGACCCAGTACTTC. This translates into CASSLAYQETQYF. Based on the CDR3 plus reference TRBV7-6 and TRBJ2-5, the full variable domain is GAGVSQSPRYKVTKRGQDVALRCDPISGHVSLYWYRQALGQGPEFLTYFNYEAQQDKSGLPNDRFSAERPEGSISTLTIQRTEQRDSAMYRCASSLAYQETQYFGPGTRLLVL.

This CDR3 reads CASSLAGRTYEQYF. The CDR3 DNA reads as TGTGCCAGCAGCTTAGCGGGTAGGACCTACGAGCAGTACTTC. The V gene is TRBV11-3, the J gene TRBJ2-7, with unresolved D. Germline V gene data show CDR1 as SGHNT and CDR2 as YENEEA. Trimming removed 1 base from V and 2 bases from J, with 9 bases in between. CDR3 size: 14 residues.

The chain employs TRBV3-1 (or the pseudogene TRBV3-2) and TRBJ2-7; maybe TRBD1 (6 bases). V was shortened by 2 bases and J by 0 bases, with 17 bases between the two germline ends. Per the germline V gene, CDR1 is LGHDT and CDR2 is YNNKEL (reference sequence). The CDR3 totals 17 residues. The CDR3 sequence: CASSQKSYGTPSYEQYF. Here the CDR3 DNA reads TGTGCCAGCAGCCAAAAATCATACGGGACACCCTCCTACGAGCAGTACTTC.

This clone was observed once. The gene calls are TRBV28 and TRBJ1-2, with D unresolved. Trimming pared 3 bases from V and 4 bases from J, leaving 9 bases between. The CDR3 consists of 13 residues. From germline, CDR1 is MDHEN and CDR2 SYDVKM. The CDR3 DNA reads TGTGCCAGCAGTTTCACACCCTCCTATGGCTACACCTTC. Translation: CASSFTPSYGYTF.

The count of this clone is one. The gene calls are TRBV19 and TRBJ2-7; 10 bases are shared with TRBD2. CDR1 is LNHDA and CDR2 is SQIVND in the germline V gene (reference sequence). The CDR3 sequence is 14 residues long. V dropped 5 bases and J dropped 4; count of bases not matched to a gene: 5. CDR3 sequence (DNA): TGTGCCAGTAGTGCTAGCGGGAGCGGGTACGAGCAGTACTTC. Translating gives CASSASGSGYEQYF.

This clone was counted a few times. The rearrangement joins TRBV10-2 to TRBJ2-3, with 10 bases that match TRBD2. V shed 3 bases, J shed 1 base, and the junction held 4 bases outside the gene matches. There are 16 residues in the CDR3. Germline values: CDR1 WSHSY, CDR2 SAAADI. CDR3 nucleotide sequence: TGCGCCAGCAGTGACCCTAGCGGGAGTGGCACAGATACGCAGTATTTT. Amino acid sequence: CASSDPSGSGTDTQYF.

V usage is TRBV5-1 and J usage is TRBJ2-7; maybe TRBD2 (6 bases). CDR1 and CDR2 from the germline V gene are SGHRS and YFSETQ. V lost 1 base and J 6 bases, leaving 11 bases between the germline ends. The CDR3 consists of 13 residues. CDR3 sequence reads: CASSLWASVEQYF. The CDR3 nucleotides read TGCGCCAGCAGCTTGTGGGCTAGCGTCGAGCAGTACTTC.

The chain joins TRBV28 to TRBJ2-1, with 7 bases fitting TRBD2. The germline gives CDR1 MDHEN, CDR2 SYDVKM. V lost 6 bases, J lost 5 bases, and 10 bases stayed unmatched. CDR3 length equals 15 residues. The DNA of the CDR3 is TGTGCCAGCAGCCCCACTAGCGCTGGAAACAATGAGCAGTTCTTC. This gives the protein CASSPTSAGNNEQFF.

This clone was seen just once. The V call is TRBV6-5, the J call TRBJ2-1, with 7 bases fitting TRBD2. Germline V lookup: CDR1 MNHEY, CDR2 SVGAGI. The CDR3 length is 15 residues. Trimming cost V 5 bases and J 0 bases; bases outside gene matches: 4. CDR3 region: CASSRASGSYNEQFF. CDR3 nucleotides: TGTGCCAGCAGTAGGGCTAGCGGCTCCTACAATGAGCAGTTCTTC.

This clone was recorded once. V gene TRBV4-1 combines with J gene TRBJ1-5, with TRBD1 matching over 10 bases. V lost 1 base, J lost 2 bases, and 5 bases stayed unmatched. Germline V lookup: CDR1 MGHRA, CDR2 YSYEKL. CDR3 length: 17 residues. The chain's CDR3 is CASSQAGTGVRNQPQHF. CDR3 DNA sequence: TGCGCCAGCAGCCAAGCCGGGACAGGGGTCCGCAATCAGCCCCAGCATTTT.

The rearrangement uses TRBV5-4 and TRBJ2-1; 7 nucleotides align to TRBD2. Germline values: CDR1 SGHNT, CDR2 YYREEE (reference sequence). The CDR3 is made up of 16 amino acids. V gave up 1 base and J gave up 5 bases; unmatched junction bases: 9. The CDR3 protein is CASSLIALANNNEQFF. The CDR3 DNA follows: TGTGCCAGCAGCTTGATCGCACTAGCGAATAACAATGAGCAGTTCTTC.

The chain recombines TRBV27 with TRBJ2-1; 12 nucleotides align to TRBD2. This CDR3 spans 13 amino acids. V lost 4 bases, J lost 15 bases, and 7 bases stayed unmatched. Germline CDR1 reads MNHEY; CDR2 reads SMNVEV (reference sequence). CDR3 region: CASSSIGLAGTFF. DNA for the CDR3: TGTGCCAGCAGTTCCATTGGACTAGCGGGAACGTTCTTC.

V is TRBV11-2 and J is TRBJ1-2; TRBD1 agrees at 10 bases. Germline V gene lookup returns CDR1 SGHAT and CDR2 FQNNGV. This CDR3 has 16 amino acids. Trimming took 0 bases from V and 8 from J; bases not matched to a gene: 9. Here the CDR3 DNA reads TGTGCCAGCAGCTTAGATACCCCCGACAGGGGGCCCGGCTACACCTTC. As protein: CASSLDTPDRGPGYTF. Together with reference TRBV11-2 and TRBJ1-2, the CDR3 gives the full variable domain: EAGVAQSPRYKIIEKRQSVAFWCNPISGHATLYWYQQILGQGPKLLIQFQNNGVVDDSQLPKDRFSAERLKGVDSTLKIQPAKLEDSAVYLCASSLDTPDRGPGYTFGSGTRLTVV.

The chain couples TRBV19 to TRBJ2-7; 8 nucleotides line up with TRBD2. V gave up 0 bases and J gave up 3 bases; unmatched junction bases: 7. The germline V gene encodes CDR1 LNHDA and CDR2 SQIVND (reference sequence). The CDR3 has 16 amino acids. As DNA, the CDR3 is TGTGCCAGTAGTATAGACCACGGGACTAGTTTCTACGAGCAGTACTTC. Translated, it gives CASSIDHGTSFYEQYF.

This chain links TRBV7-7 with TRBJ2-3, with 12 bases identical to TRBD2. The V gene's germline CDR1 is SSHAT and CDR2 FNYEAQ (reference sequence). This CDR3 region has 14 residues. V was clipped by 5 bases and J by 5 bases; unmatched bases: 2. The CDR3 DNA follows: TGTGCCAGCAGCAAACTAGCGGGGGGAGATACGCAGTATTTT. Translation: CASSKLAGGDTQYF. Full variable domain (remainder filled in from reference TRBV7-7 and TRBJ2-3): GAGVSQSPRYKVTKRGQDVTLRCDPISSHATLYWYQQALGQGPEFLTYFNYEAQPDKSGLPSDRFSAERPEGSISTLTIQRTEQRDSAMYRCASSKLAGGDTQYFGPGTRLTVL.

CDR3 sequence reads: CASSLGRGVDTGELFF. The DNA for the CDR3 is TGTGCCAGCAGCTTGGGGAGGGGAGTCGACACCGGGGAGCTGTTTTTT. V usage is TRBV5-4 and J usage is TRBJ2-2, with D possibly TRBD2 on 6 matching bases. There are 16 residues in the CDR3. Deletions cut 0 bases from V and 3 bases from J, with 12 bases between. Germline CDR1 SGHNT, CDR2 YYREEE (reference sequence).

This chain links TRBV5-8 with TRBJ2-3; 7 positions agree with TRBD1. The CDR3 runs to 16 residues. Germline CDR1 SGHTS, CDR2 YDEGEE. The junction had 7 bases not matched to a gene; V was cut back by 3 bases and J by 0 bases. CDR3 sequence reads: CASSWGQMTSTDTQYF. The CDR3 DNA reads TGTGCCAGCAGCTGGGGACAGATGACTAGCACAGATACGCAGTATTTT.

The chain is built from TRBV11-3 and TRBJ2-7; the match to TRBD1 covers 9 bases. The ends lost 1 base at V and 6 bases at J; junction bases unmatched: 1. In germline, CDR1 is SGHNT, CDR2 YENEEA. The CDR3 is made up of 13 amino acids. CDR3 region: CASSLGTGAEQYF. The CDR3 nucleotides are TGTGCCAGCAGCTTAGGGACAGGGGCCGAGCAGTACTTC.

The gene calls are TRBV4-1 and TRBJ1-6; D gene uncertain. The CDR3 runs to 17 residues. V lost 0 bases to trimming and J lost 2 bases, with 11 bases between them. The V gene's germline CDR1 is MGHRA and CDR2 YSYEKL. CDR3 protein: CASSQDPPGPYNSPLHF. The CDR3 DNA sequence: TGCGCCAGCAGCCAAGATCCCCCAGGTCCCTATAATTCACCCCTCCACTTT.

The table lists this clone with a few counts. The rearrangement joins TRBV29-1 to TRBJ2-1; D is unresolved. V was trimmed by 6 bases and J by 6 bases, leaving 15 bases between them. Germline CDR1 is SQVTM and CDR2 is ANQGSEA. CDR3 length: 13 amino acids. The DNA of the CDR3 is TGCAGCGTGGATGACATACCCCTCAATGAGCAGTTCTTC. Its translation is CSVDDIPLNEQFF.

CDR3 region: CASRMNSLSNTGELFF. In nucleotides, the CDR3 is TGTGCCAGTAGGATGAACAGCCTCTCGAACACCGGGGAGCTGTTTTTT. The V and J genes are TRBV19 and TRBJ2-2; D unresolved. CDR1 LNHDA and CDR2 SQIVND come from the germline V gene (reference sequence). This CDR3 contains 16 residues. The V end lost 6 bases, the J end lost 0 bases, and 14 bases lay between the germline ends.

The genes are TRBV7-8 and TRBJ1-1; 9 bases align to TRBD1. The germline CDR1 and CDR2 sequences are SGHVS and FQNEAQ. The CDR3 is 13 amino acids. Trimming at V came to 8 bases and at J to 5 bases, leaving 6 bases not matched to a gene. CDR3 sequence: CASGRDRVTEAFF. DNA of the CDR3: TGTGCCAGCGGCCGGGACAGGGTTACTGAAGCTTTCTTT.

The chain has TRBV19 and TRBJ1-5; 7 bases agree with TRBD1. Germline CDR1 and CDR2: LNHDA and SQIVND (reference sequence). Unmatched junction bases numbered 10, after V lost 7 bases and J lost 7 bases. The CDR3 sequence is 14 residues long. Written as DNA, the CDR3 is TGTGCCAGTACTCCCCGACAGGGTGGGCAGCCCCAGCATTTT. Translated, it gives CASTPRQGGQPQHF.

The rearrangement links TRBV12-5 to TRBJ2-7; perhaps TRBD2 as D (6 bases). V shed 1 base and J shed 4 bases, with 8 bases lying between them. Germline V CDR1 and CDR2: LGHNT, FRNRAP. CDR3 length: 13 residues. The chain's CDR3 is CASGLAGSYEQYF. In DNA, the CDR3 is TGTGCTAGTGGTTTGGCCGGGAGTTACGAGCAGTACTTC.